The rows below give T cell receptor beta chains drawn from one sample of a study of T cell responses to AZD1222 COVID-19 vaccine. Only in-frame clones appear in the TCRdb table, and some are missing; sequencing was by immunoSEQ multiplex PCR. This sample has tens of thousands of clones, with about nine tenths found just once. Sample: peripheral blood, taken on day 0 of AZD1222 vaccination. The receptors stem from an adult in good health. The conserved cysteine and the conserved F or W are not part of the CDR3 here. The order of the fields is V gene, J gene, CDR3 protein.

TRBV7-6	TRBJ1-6	ASSLGQGTNSPLH
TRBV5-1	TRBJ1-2	ASSLGPNLSGYT
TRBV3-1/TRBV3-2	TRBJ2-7	ASSQGVRAGYEQY
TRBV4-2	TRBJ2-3	ASSQEEVLSADTQY
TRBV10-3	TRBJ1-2	AISESSGTGVYGYT
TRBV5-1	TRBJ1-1	ATLPAADTEAF
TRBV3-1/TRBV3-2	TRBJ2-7	ASSPSADRDVEQY
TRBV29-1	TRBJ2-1	SVEVVRTDNEQF
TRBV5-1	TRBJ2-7	ASSLVAGASYEQY
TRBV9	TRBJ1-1	ASSVGYRGHGNTEAF
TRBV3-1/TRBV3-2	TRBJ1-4	ASRERRLNEKLF
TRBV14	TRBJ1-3	ASSQLISGNTIY
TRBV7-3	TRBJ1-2	ASSLGSGYGYT
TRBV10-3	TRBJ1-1	AISPGSGLTEAF
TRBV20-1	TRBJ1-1	SPHRGTEAF
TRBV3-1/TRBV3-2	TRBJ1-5	ASSPDLSGTGNQPQH
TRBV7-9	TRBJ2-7	ASSLGSYEQY
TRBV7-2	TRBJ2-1	ASSHRDRKGNEQF
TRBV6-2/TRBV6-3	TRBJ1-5	ASSYSQDRGQPQH
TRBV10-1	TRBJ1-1	ASSGTGRTEAF
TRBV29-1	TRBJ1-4	SVGSGTNEKLF
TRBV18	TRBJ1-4	ASSYGQGYEKLF
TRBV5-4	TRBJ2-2	ASSLSGRGTGELF
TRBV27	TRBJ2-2	ASRGALGPGELF
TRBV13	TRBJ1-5	ASSLGLGDQPQH
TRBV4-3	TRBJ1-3	ASSQDRGQAHSGNTIY
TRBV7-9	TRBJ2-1	ASSSSRITYNEQF
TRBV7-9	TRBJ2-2	ASSFPSWGWNTGELF
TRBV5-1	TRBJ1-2	ASSLESGNYGYT
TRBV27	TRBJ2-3	ASSLSAGTQY
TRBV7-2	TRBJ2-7	ASSLARKEQY
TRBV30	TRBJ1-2	AWGELNGYT
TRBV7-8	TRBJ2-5	ASSPTSPFTLEYQETQY
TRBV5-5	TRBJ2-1	ASSQLSGLPNEQF
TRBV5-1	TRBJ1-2	ASSLVSSLGGDHGYT
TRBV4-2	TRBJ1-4	ASSQGAANEKLF
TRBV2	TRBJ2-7	ASSGSGRMYSYEQY
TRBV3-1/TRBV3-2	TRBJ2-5	ASSRTGTSGRQETQY
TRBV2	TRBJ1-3	ASRLQTSGNTIY
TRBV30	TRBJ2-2	AWIFSGVHPGELF
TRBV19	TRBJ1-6	ASAGTGSSPLH
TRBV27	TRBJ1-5	ASSSGLGEKQPQH
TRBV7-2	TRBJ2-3	ASSLVGGSVADTQY
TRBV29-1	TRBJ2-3	SVPQGGVGTDTQY
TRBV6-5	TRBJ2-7	AILLTSDEQY
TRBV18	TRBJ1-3	ASSPLTGDGNTIY
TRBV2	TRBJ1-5	ASTLDGINQPQH
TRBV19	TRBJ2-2	ASSGRGKITGELF